This TCR beta chain emerged from a study of blood T cell repertoires in COVID-19. At the level of the study: Collection of acute and convalescent COVID-19 samples took place in the United States, Italy and Spain. Sources were T cells, B-cell-depleted T cells, or PBMCs; the material itself was cDNA or gDNA.

Per the original methods: Reference gene primers were amplified, and this amplification served to estimate nucleated cell counts. Sequencing was performed with immunoSEQ multiplex PCR; in TCRdb, only in-frame clones are kept and a portion is missing. The D gene and trimming were derived from the DNA, and the V and J assignments and clone size from that table. The sample has about 310,000 clones, 87% seen once. Source material: peripheral blood. This TCR was recovered from a man between 50 and 59 years old with active or convalescent COVID-19.

CDR3 bases: TGTGCCAGCCAGCGGACAGGGATCCACGAGCAGTACTTC. Protein product: CASQRTGIHEQYF. The gene calls are TRBV12-3 or TRBV12-4 and TRBJ2-7, with TRBD1 matching 8 bases. CDR3 size: 13 residues. Germline trimming cut 8 bases from V and 5 bases from J; bases unmatched to any gene: 8.